Shown below are 2 T cell receptor beta chains from a single sample sequenced in a study of cytomegalovirus exposure and HLA in healthy donors. With 60 Vbeta and 13 Jbeta primers, the PCR was carried out. The assay was immunoSEQ multiplex PCR, and TCRdb's table has in-frame clones only and misses some. Its table lists approximately 210,000 clones. Sequenced material: PBMCs. The source is a woman in her twenties or thirties in good health and CMV-seropositive.

The genes are TRBV6-5 and TRBJ1-1; 10 positions agree with TRBD1. J lost 4 bases, V lost 0 bases, and 2 bases had no gene match. The CDR3 consists of 15 residues. Germline V gene data show CDR1 as MNHEY and CDR2 as SVGAGI. The CDR3 here is CASSYSGTGVTEAFF. In DNA form, the CDR3 reads TGTGCCAGCAGTTACTCCGGGACAGGGGTCACTGAAGCTTTCTTT.

The V gene is TRBV27, the J gene TRBJ1-5; 8 nucleotides agree with TRBD1. V lost 3 bases, J lost 0 bases, and 7 bases stayed unmatched. The CDR3 contains 17 residues. Germline V gene data show CDR1 as MNHEY and CDR2 as SMNVEV (reference sequence). CDR3 protein: CASSFYRGEFSNQPQHF. The CDR3 DNA reads as TGTGCCAGCAGTTTTTACAGGGGGGAATTTAGCAATCAGCCCCAGCATTTT.